The 3 T cell receptor beta chains below come from one sample, sequenced in a study of cytomegalovirus exposure and HLA in healthy donors. PCR primers comprised 60 Vbeta and 13 Jbeta primers. This table comes from immunoSEQ multiplex PCR, and its TCRdb copy is limited to in-frame clones, with some not included. The table has some 150,000 clones, 80% seen once. Sequencing was carried out using PBMCs. Receptors were obtained from a male donor in good health and CMV-seronegative.

V and J are TRBV7-9 and TRBJ1-1, with D unclear. This CDR3 is 13 amino acids long. The ends were cut back, 3 bases at V and 6 bases at J, with 11 bases in the middle. Germline CDR1 reads SEHNR; CDR2 reads FQNEAQ (reference sequence). The CDR3: CASSLEGAAEAFF. The CDR3 coding sequence is TGTGCCAGCAGCTTGGAGGGTGCGGCTGAAGCTTTCTTT.

The chain carries TRBV5-5 and TRBJ2-7, with D possibly matching TRBD2 (7 bases). The CDR3 sequence is 17 residues long. The V gene lost 1 base and the J gene lost 5 bases, with 22 bases spanning the gap. Germline lookup yields CDR1 SGHKS and CDR2 YYEKEE (reference sequence). CDR3: CASSLIGARGGLDEQYF. In nucleotides, the CDR3 is TGTGCCAGCAGCTTGATAGGGGCAAGGGGGGGCCTCGACGAGCAGTACTTC.

This clone was counted between two and nine times. This chain uses TRBV7-2 with TRBJ2-2; 8 bases map to TRBD2. CDR3 size: 15 residues. The junction had 7 bases not matched to a gene; V was cut back by 5 bases and J by 5 bases. Germline assignment: CDR1 SGHTA and CDR2 FQGNSA. The CDR3 coding sequence is TGTGCCAGCAGCCCTCAGCGGGGGAGAACCGGGGAGCTGTTTTTT. This gives the protein CASSPQRGRTGELFF.